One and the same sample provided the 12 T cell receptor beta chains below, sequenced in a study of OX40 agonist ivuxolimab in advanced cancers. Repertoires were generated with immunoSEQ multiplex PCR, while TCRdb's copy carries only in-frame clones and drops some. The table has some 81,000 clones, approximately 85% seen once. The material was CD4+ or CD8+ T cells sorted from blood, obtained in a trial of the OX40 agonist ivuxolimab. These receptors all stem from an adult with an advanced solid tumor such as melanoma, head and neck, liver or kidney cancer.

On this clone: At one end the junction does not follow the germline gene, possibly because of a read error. The CDR3 region has the DNA TGTGCTAGCAGCCCTGGGACAGACTACGAGCAGTACTTC. The encoded protein is CASSPGTDYEQYF. V gene TRBV7-7 combines with J gene TRBJ2-7; TRBD1 matches at 7 bases. Germline values: CDR1 SSHAT, CDR2 FNYEAQ (reference sequence). The CDR3 spans 13 residues.

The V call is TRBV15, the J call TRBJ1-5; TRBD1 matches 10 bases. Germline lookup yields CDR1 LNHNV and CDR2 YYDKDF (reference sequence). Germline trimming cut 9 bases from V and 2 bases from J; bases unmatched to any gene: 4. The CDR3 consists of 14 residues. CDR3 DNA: TGTGCCACAGGACAGGGGGACGGCAATCAGCCCCAGCATTTT. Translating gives CATGQGDGNQPQHF.

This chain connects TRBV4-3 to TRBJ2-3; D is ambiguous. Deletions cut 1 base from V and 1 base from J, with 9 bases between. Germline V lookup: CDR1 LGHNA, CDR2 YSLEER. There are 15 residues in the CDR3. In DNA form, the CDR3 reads TGCGCCAGCAGCCAAGGAAGGGCAGGCACAGATACGCAGTATTTT. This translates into CASSQGRAGTDTQYF.

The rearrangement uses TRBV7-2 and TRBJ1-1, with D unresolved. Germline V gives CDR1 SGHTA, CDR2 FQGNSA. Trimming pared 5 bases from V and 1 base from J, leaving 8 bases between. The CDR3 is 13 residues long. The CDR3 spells CASSLTRNTEAFF. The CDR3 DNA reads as TGTGCCAGCAGCCTAACAAGGAACACTGAAGCTTTCTTT.

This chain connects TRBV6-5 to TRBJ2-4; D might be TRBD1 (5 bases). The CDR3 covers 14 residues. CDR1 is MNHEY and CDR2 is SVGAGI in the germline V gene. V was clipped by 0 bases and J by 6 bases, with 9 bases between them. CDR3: CASSYSPDINIQYF. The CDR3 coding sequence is TGTGCCAGCAGTTACTCCCCGGACATAAACATTCAGTACTTC.

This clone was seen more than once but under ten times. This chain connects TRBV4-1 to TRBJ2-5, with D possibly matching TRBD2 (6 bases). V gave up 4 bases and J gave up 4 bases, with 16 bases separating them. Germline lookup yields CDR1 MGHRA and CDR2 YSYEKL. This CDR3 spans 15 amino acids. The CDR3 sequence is CASSPSQGAGETQYF. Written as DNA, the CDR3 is TGCGCCAGCAGCCCATCCCAGGGAGCGGGAGAGACCCAGTACTTC.

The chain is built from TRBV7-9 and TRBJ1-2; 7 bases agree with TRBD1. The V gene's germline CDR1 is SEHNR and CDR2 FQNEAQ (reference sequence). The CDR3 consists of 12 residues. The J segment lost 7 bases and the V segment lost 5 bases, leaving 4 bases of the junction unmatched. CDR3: CASSDREAGYTF. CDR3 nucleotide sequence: TGTGCCAGCAGCGACAGGGAGGCTGGCTACACCTTC.

The CDR3: CASSPLGGTMYEQYF. The CDR3 coding sequence is TGTGCCAGCAGCCCCCTCGGGGGCACTATGTACGAGCAGTACTTC. This chain uses TRBV7-6 with TRBJ2-7; either TRBD1 or TRBD2 may supply D (6 bases each). The CDR3 length is 15 residues. V lost 5 bases, J lost 4 bases, and 18 bases lay in between. Germline V gene data show CDR1 as SGHVS and CDR2 as FNYEAQ.

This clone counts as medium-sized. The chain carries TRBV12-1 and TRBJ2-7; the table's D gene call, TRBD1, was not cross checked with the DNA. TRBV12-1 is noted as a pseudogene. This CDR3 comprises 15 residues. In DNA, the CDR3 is TGTGCCAGCAGCCCTGGGACAGGGGAACACTACGAGCAGTACTTC. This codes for CASSPGTGEHYEQYF.

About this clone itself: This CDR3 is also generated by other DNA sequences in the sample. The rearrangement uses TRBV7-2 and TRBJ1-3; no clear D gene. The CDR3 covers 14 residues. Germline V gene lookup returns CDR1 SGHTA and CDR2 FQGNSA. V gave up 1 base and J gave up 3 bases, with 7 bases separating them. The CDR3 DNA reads TGTGCCAGCAGCTTAGGAGGCAATGGAAACACCATATATTTT. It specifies CASSLGGNGNTIYF.

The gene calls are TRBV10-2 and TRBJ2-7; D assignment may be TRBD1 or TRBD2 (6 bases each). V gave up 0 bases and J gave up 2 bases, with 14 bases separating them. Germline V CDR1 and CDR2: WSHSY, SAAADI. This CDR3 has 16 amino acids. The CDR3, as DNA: TGCGCCAGCAGTGAGTCCGGAGGGGGTGGGACCTACGAGCAGTACTTC. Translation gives CASSESGGGGTYEQYF.

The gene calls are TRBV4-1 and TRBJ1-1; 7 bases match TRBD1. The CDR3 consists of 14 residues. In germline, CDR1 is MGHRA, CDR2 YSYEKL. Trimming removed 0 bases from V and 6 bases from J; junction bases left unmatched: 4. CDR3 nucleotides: TGCGCCAGCAGCCAAGACACAGGGGTCCCTGAAGCTTTCTTT. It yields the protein CASSQDTGVPEAFF.